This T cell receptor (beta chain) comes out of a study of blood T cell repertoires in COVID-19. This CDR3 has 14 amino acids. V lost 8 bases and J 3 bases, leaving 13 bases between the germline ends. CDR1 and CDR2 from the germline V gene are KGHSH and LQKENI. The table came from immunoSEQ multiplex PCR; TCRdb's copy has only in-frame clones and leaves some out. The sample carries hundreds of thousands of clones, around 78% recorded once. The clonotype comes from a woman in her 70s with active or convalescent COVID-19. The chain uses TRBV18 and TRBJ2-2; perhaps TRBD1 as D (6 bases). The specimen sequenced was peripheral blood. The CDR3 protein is CASVQQGDTGELFF. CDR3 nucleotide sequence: TGTGCCAGCGTACAACAGGGAGACACCGGGGAGCTGTTTTTT.